The clone carrying this T cell receptor beta chain was seen many times. Researchers amplified the TCR beta CDR3 regions from RNA transcripts. First-round RT-PCR targeting the TCR CDR3 was performed with the HTBI primer set. TCRdb re-analysed the multiplex PCR reads in MiXCR, keeping a single row per CDR3 protein. Altogether some 600,000 distinct CDR3 sequences are present, approximately 15% being singletons, with the ten largest covering 5.5% to 7.5%. This specimen comes from a study of T cells in Graves' hyperthyroidism and ophthalmopathy. V was clipped by 2 bases and J by 8 bases, with 15 bases between them. Germline CDR1 reads SQVTM; CDR2 reads ANQGSEA. CDR3 length equals 13 residues.

V usage is TRBV29-1 and J usage is TRBJ1-2, with D maybe TRBD1 (6 bases). Sequencing was performed on blood. This receptor was obtained from a woman aged 25 to 39 with Graves' hyperthyroidism that later progressed to Graves' ophthalmopathy. CDR3 in DNA: TGCAGCGTTGAAACGGGGGCAGCGAACGGCTACACCTTC. Protein product: CSVETGAANGYTF.